The T cell receptor beta chain under discussion was sequenced for a study of shared clonotypes between healthy human individuals (dated by TCRdb to about 2020). Background for the entire study: A few men and a couple of women, aged 18 to 49 years, made up the cohort. Per donor, three plates each were used for CD4 naive and CD4 memory, two for CD8 naive, and one for CD8 memory. To estimate repertoire size and how much clonotypes are shared between individuals, the study performed deep sequencing of blood TCR repertoires from roughly five healthy adults. Libraries were prepared and TCR repertoires were sequenced by different laboratories using diverse techniques, in order to increase sequencing depth and limit assay-specific biases. Leukapheresis yielded between about 0.85 and 9 billion PBMCs per donor. The paper as a whole reports these results and caveats: Sampling was limited to blood, and TCR repertoires in tissue likely differ from TCR repertoires in blood. The small number of donors limited the genetic and exposure-history diversity represented. Clonotypes shared by all four sorted-subset donors showed higher generation probabilities than non-shared clonotypes. Naive subsets generally had larger estimated clonotype richness than memory subsets. Sharing across four donors was observed for roughly 5.4% of naive CD4, 3% to 3.5% of naive CD8, 2% to 2.5% of memory CD4, and roughly 0.4% of memory CD8 clonotypes. Incomplete sequencing was indicated by rarefaction of sorted-subset datasets, despite the large sequencing depth. Based on pairwise subsampling, the degree of clonotype sharing among donors was expected to be affected by sequencing depth.

Clipping removes 0 bases from V and 3 bases from J, with 5 as the unmatched junction base count. CDR1 and CDR2 were assigned from the germline V gene as SGHRS and YFSETQ. The CDR3 numbers 15 residues from cysteine through phenylalanine. Here the CDR3 DNA is all that survives: 45 bases in frame from base 1. On this clone: This clone's antigen is unknown. The input lacks base qualities; no much larger clone sits a single base away.

The donors were healthy, HIV-negative adults with no recently reported acute infections or vaccinations. Every donor was a Caucasian adult residing in Nashville, Tennessee, USA. CD4+ T cells were enriched by magnetic negative selection; naive cells were then positively selected on CD45RA, and the negative fraction formed the memory subset. Blood was obtained by leukapheresis, after which PBMCs were separated by Ficoll-Histopaque density gradient centrifugation and cryopreserved in liquid nitrogen vapor phase. Analytical flow cytometry was used to check the purity and quantity of each magnetically sorted T cell population. Genomic DNA was isolated from every sorted fraction and measured by UV absorbance on a Nanodrop 2000c. Using the deep immunoSEQ assay, TCR CDR3 regions were amplified from genomic DNA by multiplex PCR. Genomic DNA extracted from each cell subset was distributed evenly over all wells of several immunoSEQ 96-well plates, and each plate served as one replicate. For sorted subsets, each replicate PCR was loaded with approximately 190 ng genomic DNA, equivalent to some 27,000 T cell genomes. Purified libraries were quantified with a Qubit 3.0 fluorometer, sized on a Bioanalyzer 2100, and re-quantified with the KAPA Library Quantification kit. A separate single-read 150-cycle Illumina NextSeq 550 flow cell was used to sequence each immunoSEQ 96-well plate. Processing in the source paper ran as follows. The immunoSEQ output contained only junctional sequences without quality scores, so filtering could not match that applied to full-length reads. Sequences were annotated with PyIR, a Python wrapper for IgBLAST v1.9, and V/J genes and CDR3 were assigned using IMGT germline references. Reads were removed for weak V/J assignments (E-value above 1e-6), missing CDR3, stop codons, out-of-frame junctions, or ambiguous translated residues. V3J clonotypes were defined as sequences sharing an identical inferred V gene, J gene, and CDR3 amino acid sequence. The percentage overlap between two repertoires was calculated by dividing the number of shared unique clonotypes by the size of the smaller repertoire. RTK rarefaction, the Chao1 estimator, and Recon v2.1 estimates of unobserved clonotypes were used to assess repertoire richness. Generation probabilities for all TCRbeta clonotypes obtained by the gDNA method from a handful of donors were computed using OLGA. This immuneACCESS table, as held by TCRdb, lists in-frame sequences with V and J called but not all clones. Of the missing ones, under half trace to an unresolved V gene in checked studies; the others have no known cause. That table is the source of V, J and clone size, and D and trimming were worked out from the DNA. Across this sample there are about 1 million clones, with 65% to 80% seen only once. The ten largest clones represent about 1.5% of the sample.

Material for sequencing was memory CD4+ T cells sorted from blood. The meaning of the sample's cell subset or site label: CD45RA-negative fraction. The sequence links TRBV5-1 to TRBJ2-5; 7 central bases correspond to TRBD2. This sequence originates from a man between 18 and 35 years old in good health. The nucleotide sequence is TGCGCCAGCAGCTTGGGCCTAGCGGAGAAAGAGACCCAGTACTTC. It translates to CASSLGLAEKETQYF.